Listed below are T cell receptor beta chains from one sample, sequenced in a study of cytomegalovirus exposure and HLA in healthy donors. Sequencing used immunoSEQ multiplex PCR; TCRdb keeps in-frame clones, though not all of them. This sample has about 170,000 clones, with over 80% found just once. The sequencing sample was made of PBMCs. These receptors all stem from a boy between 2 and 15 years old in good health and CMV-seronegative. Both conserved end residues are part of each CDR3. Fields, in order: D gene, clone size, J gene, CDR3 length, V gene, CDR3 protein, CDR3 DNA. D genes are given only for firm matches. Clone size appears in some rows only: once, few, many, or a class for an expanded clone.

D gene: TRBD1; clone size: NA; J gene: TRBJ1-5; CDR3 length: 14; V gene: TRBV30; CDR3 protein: CAWRGTGSNQPQHF; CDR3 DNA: TGTGCCTGGAGGGGGACAGGGAGCAATCAGCCCCAGCATTTT
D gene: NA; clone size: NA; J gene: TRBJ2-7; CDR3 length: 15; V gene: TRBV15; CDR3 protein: CATSRDRRSGGEQYF; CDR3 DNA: TGTGCCACCAGCAGAGATCGAAGATCCGGGGGCGAGCAGTACTTC
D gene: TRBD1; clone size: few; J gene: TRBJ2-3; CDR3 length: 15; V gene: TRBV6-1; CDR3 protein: CASRGVDRPIDTQYF; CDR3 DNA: TGTGCCAGCAGGGGCGTGGACAGGCCGATAGATACGCAGTATTTT
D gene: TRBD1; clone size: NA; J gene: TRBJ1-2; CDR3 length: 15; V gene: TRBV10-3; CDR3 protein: CAIRTGTEEAYGYTF; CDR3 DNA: TGTGCCATCAGGACAGGGACAGAGGAGGCTTATGGCTACACCTTC
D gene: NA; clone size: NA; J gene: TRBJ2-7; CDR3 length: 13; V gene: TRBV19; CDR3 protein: CASSTGHLYEQYF; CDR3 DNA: TGTGCCAGTAGTACGGGACACCTCTACGAGCAGTACTTC
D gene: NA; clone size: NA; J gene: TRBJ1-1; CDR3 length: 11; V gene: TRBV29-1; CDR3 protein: CSVEGGNEAFF; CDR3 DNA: TGCAGCGTTGAGGGGGGGAATGAAGCTTTCTTT
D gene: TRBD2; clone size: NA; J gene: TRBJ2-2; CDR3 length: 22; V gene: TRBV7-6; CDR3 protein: CASSLAKPTSGTRLGNTGELFF; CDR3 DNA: TGTGCCAGCAGCTTAGCGAAGCCGACTAGCGGGACGAGGTTGGGGAACACCGGGGAGCTGTTTTTT
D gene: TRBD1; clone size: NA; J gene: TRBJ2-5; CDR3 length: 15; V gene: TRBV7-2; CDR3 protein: CASSLRGDRKETQYF; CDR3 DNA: TGTGCCAGCAGCCTAAGGGGGGACAGGAAAGAGACCCAGTACTTC
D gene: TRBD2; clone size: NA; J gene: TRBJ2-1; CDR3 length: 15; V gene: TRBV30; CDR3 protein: CAWRAGTSGSYEQFF; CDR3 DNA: TGTGCCTGGAGGGCCGGGACTAGCGGGAGCTATGAGCAGTTCTTC
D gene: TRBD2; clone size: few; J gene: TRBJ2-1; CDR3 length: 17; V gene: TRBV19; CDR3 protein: CASTRAGAGASYNEQFF; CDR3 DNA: TGTGCCAGTACTCGAGCCGGAGCGGGAGCCTCCTACAATGAGCAGTTCTTC
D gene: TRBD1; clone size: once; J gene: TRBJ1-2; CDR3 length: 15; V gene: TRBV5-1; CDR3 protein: CASSLLTGWNGGYTF; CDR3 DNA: TGCGCCAGCAGCTTGTTGACAGGGTGGAATGGTGGCTACACCTTC
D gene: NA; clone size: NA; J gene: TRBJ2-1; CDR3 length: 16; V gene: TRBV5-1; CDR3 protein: CASSSVPGADYNEQFF; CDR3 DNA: TGCGCCAGCAGCTCCGTCCCAGGGGCGGACTACAATGAGCAGTTCTTC
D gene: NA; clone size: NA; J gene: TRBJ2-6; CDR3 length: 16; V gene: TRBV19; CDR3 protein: CASSIAGISGANVLTF; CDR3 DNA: TGTGCCAGTAGTATCGCGGGAATCTCTGGGGCCAACGTCCTGACTTTC
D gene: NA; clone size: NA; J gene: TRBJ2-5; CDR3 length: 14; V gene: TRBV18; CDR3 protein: CASSPVSTSGTQYF; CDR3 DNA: TGTGCCAGCTCACCTGTATCCACGTCCGGGACCCAGTACTTC
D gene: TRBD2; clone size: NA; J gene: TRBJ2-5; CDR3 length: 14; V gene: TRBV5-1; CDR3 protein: CASSLLAAEGTQYF; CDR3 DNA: TGCGCCAGCAGCTTACTAGCGGCCGAGGGTACCCAGTACTTC
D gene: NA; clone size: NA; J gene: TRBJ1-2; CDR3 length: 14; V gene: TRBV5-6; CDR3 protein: CASSLGPGLYGYTF; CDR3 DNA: TGTGCCAGCAGCTTGGGTCCGGGTTTGTATGGCTACACCTTC
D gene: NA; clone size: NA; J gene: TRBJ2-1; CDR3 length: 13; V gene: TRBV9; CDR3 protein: CASSVEGYNEQFF; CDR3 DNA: TGTGCCAGCAGCGTAGAGGGGTACAATGAGCAGTTCTTC
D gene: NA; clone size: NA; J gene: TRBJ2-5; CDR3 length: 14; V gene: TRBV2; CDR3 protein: CASKEYEGLETQYF; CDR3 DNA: TGTGCCAGCAAGGAGTACGAGGGATTGGAGACCCAGTACTTC
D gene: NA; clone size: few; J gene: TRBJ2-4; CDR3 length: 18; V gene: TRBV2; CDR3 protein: CASRSWSVGGLAKNIQYF; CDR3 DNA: TGTGCCAGCAGAAGTTGGTCCGTGGGGGGTCTAGCCAAAAACATTCAGTACTTC
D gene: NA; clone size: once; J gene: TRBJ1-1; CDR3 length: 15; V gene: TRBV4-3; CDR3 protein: CASSPHAIPRDEAFF; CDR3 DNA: TGCGCCAGCAGCCCTCACGCCATACCCCGGGATGAAGCTTTCTTT
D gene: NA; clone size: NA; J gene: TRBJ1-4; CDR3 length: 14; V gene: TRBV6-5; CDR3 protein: CASSYSRESEKLFF; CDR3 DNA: TGTGCCAGCAGTTACTCGAGGGAAAGCGAAAAACTGTTTTTT
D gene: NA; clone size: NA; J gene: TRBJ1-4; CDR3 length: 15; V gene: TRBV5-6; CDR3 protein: CASSLEEHRNEKLFF; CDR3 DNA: TGTGCCAGCAGCTTGGAGGAACACAGGAATGAAAAACTGTTTTTT
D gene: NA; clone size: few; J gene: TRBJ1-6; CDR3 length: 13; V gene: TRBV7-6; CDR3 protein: CASSPAENSPLHF; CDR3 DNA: TGTGCCAGCAGCCCGGCGGAAAATTCACCCCTCCACTTT
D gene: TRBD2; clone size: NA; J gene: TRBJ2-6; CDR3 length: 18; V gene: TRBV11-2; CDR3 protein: CASSLGLAGVSGTNVLTF; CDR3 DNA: TGTGCCAGCAGCTTAGGACTAGCGGGAGTATCAGGGACCAACGTCCTGACTTTC
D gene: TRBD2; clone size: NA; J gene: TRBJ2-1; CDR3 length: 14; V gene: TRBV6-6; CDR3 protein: CASRGLAGNNEQFF; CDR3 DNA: TGTGCCAGCAGAGGACTAGCGGGCAACAATGAGCAGTTCTTC
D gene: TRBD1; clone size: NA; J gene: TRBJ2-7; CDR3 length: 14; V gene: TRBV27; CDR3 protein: CASSLSTGAYEQYF; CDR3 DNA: TGTGCCAGCAGTTTATCGACAGGGGCCTACGAGCAGTACTTC
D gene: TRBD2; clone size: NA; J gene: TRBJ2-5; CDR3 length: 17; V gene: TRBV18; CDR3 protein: CASSPAGLAGGQETQYF; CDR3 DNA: TGTGCCAGCTCACCAGCAGGACTAGCGGGGGGACAAGAGACCCAGTACTTC
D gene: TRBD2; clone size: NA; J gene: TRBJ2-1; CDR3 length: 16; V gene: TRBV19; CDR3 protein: CASSTQGLAGVSEQFF; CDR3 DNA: TGTGCCAGTAGTACCCAGGGACTAGCGGGAGTGAGTGAGCAGTTCTTC
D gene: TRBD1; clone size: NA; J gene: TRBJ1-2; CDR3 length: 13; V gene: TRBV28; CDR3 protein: CASRYTGGYGYTF; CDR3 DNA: TGTGCCAGCAGGTACACAGGGGGTTATGGCTACACCTTC
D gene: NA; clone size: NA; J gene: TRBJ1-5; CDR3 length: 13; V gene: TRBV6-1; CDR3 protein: CASSEGAGQPQHF; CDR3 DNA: TGTGCCAGCAGTGAGGGGGCCGGGCAGCCCCAGCATTTT
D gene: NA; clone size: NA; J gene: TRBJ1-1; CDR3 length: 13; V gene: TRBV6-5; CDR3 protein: CASSNRGRPEAFF; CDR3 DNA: TGTGCCAGCAGTAACCGAGGGAGGCCTGAAGCTTTCTTT
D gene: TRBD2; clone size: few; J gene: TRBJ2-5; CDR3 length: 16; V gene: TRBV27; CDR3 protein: CASSLSPSGRIETQYF; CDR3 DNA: TGTGCCAGCAGTTTATCGCCCAGCGGGAGAATAGAGACCCAGTACTTC
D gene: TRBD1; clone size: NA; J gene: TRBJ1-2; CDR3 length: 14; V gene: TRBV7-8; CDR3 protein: CASSSGQGFYGYTF; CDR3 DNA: TGTGCCAGCAGCTCGGGACAGGGTTTCTATGGCTACACCTTC
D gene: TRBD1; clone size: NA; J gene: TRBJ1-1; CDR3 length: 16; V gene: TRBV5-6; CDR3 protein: CASSLLLTGYDTEAFF; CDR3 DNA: TGTGCCAGCAGCTTGCTTTTGACAGGGTATGACACTGAAGCTTTCTTT
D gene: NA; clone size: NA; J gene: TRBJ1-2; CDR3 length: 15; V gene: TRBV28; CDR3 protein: CASSSGAAANYGYTF; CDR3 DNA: TGTGCCAGCAGTTCAGGGGCCGCCGCTAACTATGGCTACACCTTC
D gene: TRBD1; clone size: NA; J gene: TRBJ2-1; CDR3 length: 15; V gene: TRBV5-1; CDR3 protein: CASSFVGQGIHEQFF; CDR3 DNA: TGCGCCAGCAGCTTTGTCGGACAGGGTATCCATGAGCAGTTCTTC
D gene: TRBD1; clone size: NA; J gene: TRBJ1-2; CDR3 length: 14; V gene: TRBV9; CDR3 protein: CASSPQTGPYGYTF; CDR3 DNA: TGTGCCAGCAGCCCCCAGACAGGGCCATATGGCTACACCTTC
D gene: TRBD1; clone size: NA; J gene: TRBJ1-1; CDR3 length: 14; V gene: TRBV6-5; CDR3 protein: CASSRQGFGTEAFF; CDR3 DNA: TGTGCCAGCAGCCGACAGGGTTTCGGCACTGAAGCTTTCTTT
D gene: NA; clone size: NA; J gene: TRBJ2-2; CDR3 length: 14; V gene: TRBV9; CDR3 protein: CASSEDGSTGELFF; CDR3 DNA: TGTGCCAGCAGCGAAGACGGGTCCACCGGGGAGCTGTTTTTT
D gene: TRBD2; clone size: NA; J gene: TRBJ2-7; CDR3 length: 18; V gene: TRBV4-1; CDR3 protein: CASSQGLAGGPSVDEQYF; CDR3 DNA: TGCGCCAGCAGCCAAGGCCTAGCGGGAGGGCCTTCTGTCGACGAGCAGTACTTC
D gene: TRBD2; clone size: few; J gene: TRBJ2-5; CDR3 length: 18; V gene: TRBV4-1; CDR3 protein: CASSQEYRLAGLQETQYF; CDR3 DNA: TGCGCCAGCAGCCAAGAGTACCGACTAGCGGGACTACAAGAGACCCAGTACTTC
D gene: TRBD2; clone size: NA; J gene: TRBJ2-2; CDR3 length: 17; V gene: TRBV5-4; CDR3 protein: CASSLGLAGAGTGELFF; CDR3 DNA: TGTGCCAGCAGCTTGGGACTAGCGGGAGCGGGCACCGGGGAGCTGTTTTTT
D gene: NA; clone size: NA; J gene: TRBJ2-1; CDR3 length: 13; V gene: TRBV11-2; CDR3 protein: CASSEAPGEEQFF; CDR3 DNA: TGTGCCAGCAGCGAAGCGCCGGGGGAAGAGCAGTTCTTC
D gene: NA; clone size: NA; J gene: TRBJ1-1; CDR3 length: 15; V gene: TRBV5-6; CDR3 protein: CASSDPRGGYTEAFF; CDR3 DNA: TGTGCCAGCAGCGACCCTAGGGGGGGGTATACTGAAGCCTTCTTT
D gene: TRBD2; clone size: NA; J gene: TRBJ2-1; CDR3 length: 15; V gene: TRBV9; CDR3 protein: CASSVTSGRAGEQFF; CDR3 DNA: TGTGCCAGCAGCGTTACTAGCGGGAGGGCCGGAGAGCAGTTCTTC
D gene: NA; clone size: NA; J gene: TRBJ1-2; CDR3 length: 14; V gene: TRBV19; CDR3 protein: CASSMTQGNYGYTF; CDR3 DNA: TGTGCCAGTAGTATGACCCAGGGGAACTATGGCTACACCTTC
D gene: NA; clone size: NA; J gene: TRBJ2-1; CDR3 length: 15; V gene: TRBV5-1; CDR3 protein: CASSFFSREDGEQFF; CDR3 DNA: TGCGCCAGCAGCTTTTTCTCAAGAGAGGATGGTGAGCAGTTCTTC
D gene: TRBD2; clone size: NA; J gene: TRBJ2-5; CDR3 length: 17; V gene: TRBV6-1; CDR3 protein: CTSSEVRMSGGQETQYF; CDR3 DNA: TGTACCAGCAGTGAAGTCAGGATGAGCGGGGGACAAGAGACCCAGTACTTC
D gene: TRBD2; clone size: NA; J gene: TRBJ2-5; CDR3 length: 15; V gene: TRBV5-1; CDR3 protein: CASSLLAGASETQYF; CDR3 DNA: TGCGCCAGCAGCTTACTAGCGGGAGCCTCAGAGACCCAGTACTTC
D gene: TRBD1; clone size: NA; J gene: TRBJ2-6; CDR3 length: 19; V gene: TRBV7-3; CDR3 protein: CASSLGTGTVLSGANVLTF; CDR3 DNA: TGTGCCAGCAGCTTAGGGACCGGGACAGTCCTCTCTGGGGCCAACGTCCTGACTTTC
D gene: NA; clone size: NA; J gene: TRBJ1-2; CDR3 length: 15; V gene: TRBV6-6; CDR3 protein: CASSSQDNSHYGYTF; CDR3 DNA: TGTGCCAGCAGTTCCCAGGACAATTCGCACTATGGCTACACCTTC
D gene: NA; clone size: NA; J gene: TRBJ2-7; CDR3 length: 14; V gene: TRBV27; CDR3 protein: CASSPTYEAGEQYF; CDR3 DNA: TGTGCCAGCAGTCCAACCTACGAGGCTGGAGAGCAGTACTTC